This T cell receptor beta chain was sequenced during a study of shared clonotypes between healthy human individuals. Whole-study context: The plates for each donor numbered three CD4 naive, three CD4 memory, two CD8 naive and one CD8 memory.

CDR3 size: 15 residues. Trimming at V came to 6 bases and at J to 6 bases, leaving 14 bases not matched to a gene. Germline CDR1 MNHNY, CDR2 SVGAGI (reference sequence). Deep was the level at which the assay was run. Using immunoSEQ multiplex PCR, the repertoire was profiled, and TCRdb retains in-frame clones only, with some absent. The sample includes nearly 1 million clones, about 80% of them seen just once. Sequenced input: memory CD4+ T cells sorted from blood. Subset meaning: CD45RA-negative fraction. This chain links TRBV6-6 with TRBJ2-7; 7 bases fit TRBD2. The TCR sequence derives from a man aged 18 to 30 in good health. The CDR3 nucleotides are TGTGCCAGCAGCCCACTGGAAGCGGGACGGGTCGAGCAGTACTTC. This codes for CASSPLEAGRVEQYF.